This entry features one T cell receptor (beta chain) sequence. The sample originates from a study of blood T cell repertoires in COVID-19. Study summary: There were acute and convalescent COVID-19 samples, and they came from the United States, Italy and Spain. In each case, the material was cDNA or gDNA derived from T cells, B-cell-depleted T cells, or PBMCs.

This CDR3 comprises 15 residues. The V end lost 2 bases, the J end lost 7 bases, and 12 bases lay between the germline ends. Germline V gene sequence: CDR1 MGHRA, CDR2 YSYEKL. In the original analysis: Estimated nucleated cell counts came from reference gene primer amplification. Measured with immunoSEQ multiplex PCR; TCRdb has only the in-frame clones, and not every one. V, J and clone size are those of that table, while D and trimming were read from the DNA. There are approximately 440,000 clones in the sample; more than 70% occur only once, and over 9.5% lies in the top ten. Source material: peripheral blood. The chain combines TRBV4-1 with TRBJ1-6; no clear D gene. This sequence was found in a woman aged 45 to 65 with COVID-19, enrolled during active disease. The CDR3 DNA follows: TGCGCCAGCAGCCAATGGGCAGGCAGCAATTCACCCCTCCACTTT. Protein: CASSQWAGSNSPLHF.